Listed below are T cell receptor beta chains from one sample, sequenced in a study of radiotherapy plus CTLA-4 blockade in lung cancer. The protocol was immunoSEQ multiplex PCR, while the TCRdb copy is restricted to in-frame clones and leaves out a portion. The sample gives approximately 46,000 clones, roughly 81% of which show up once; around a quarter is in the top ten. Sequenced here: peripheral blood, sampled from a patient treated with radiotherapy plus ipilimumab. Every receptor here comes from a human donor with non-small cell lung cancer whose response to radiotherapy plus ipilimumab could not be evaluated. The CDR3 runs from the conserved cysteine through the conserved F or W. A D gene is named only where the DNA matches it firmly. Clone size, where shown, is once, few, many, or a class for clones that have expanded.

TGTGCCAGCTCACCGCTCCTAGCGGGGGCTACCTACGAGCAGTACTTC	CASSPLLAGATYEQYF	NA	TRBJ2-7	TRBD2	TRBV18
TGTGCCTGGAGTGTAAGGGCGGACAAGGACACCTTC	CAWSVRADKDTF	NA	TRBJ1-2	NA	TRBV30
TGTGCCAGTAGTATAGATTCGGGGAACGCTAACTATGGCTACACCTTC	CASSIDSGNANYGYTF	NA	TRBJ1-2	NA	TRBV19
TGTGCCAGCAGCTCAAGGGGGTGGCCCCTCTACGAGCAGTACTTC	CASSSRGWPLYEQYF	NA	TRBJ2-7	NA	TRBV7-2
TGCGCCAGCAGCCATAGAACAGGGGGCCTTAATGAAAAACTGTTTTTT	CASSHRTGGLNEKLFF	NA	TRBJ1-4	TRBD1	TRBV4-1
TGCGCCAGCAGCCAAGATGGGGGCGACAAGCCCTACGAGCAGTACTTC	CASSQDGGDKPYEQYF	medium-sized	TRBJ2-7	NA	TRBV4-3
TGTGCCAGCAACCGAGGGGGCTTGAGGAATGAGCAGTTCTTC	CASNRGGLRNEQFF	NA	TRBJ2-1	TRBD1	TRBV9
TGTGCCAGCAGCCCGGGGACAGGGCTCTCCTACGAGCAGTACTTC	CASSPGTGLSYEQYF	NA	TRBJ2-7	TRBD1	TRBV7-3
TGTGCCAGCAGTTTCGTTTCGGGATCAGATACGCAGTATTTT	CASSFVSGSDTQYF	NA	TRBJ2-3	NA	TRBV28
TGTGCCAGCAGCCATCCGGGACTAGTGAGTGAGGATACGCAGTATTTT	CASSHPGLVSEDTQYF	NA	TRBJ2-3	TRBD2	TRBV2
TGCGCCAGCAGCTTAGGACTAGCGGGCAACACAGATACGCAGTATTTT	CASSLGLAGNTDTQYF	few	TRBJ2-3	TRBD2	TRBV5-1
TGTGCCAGCAGTTATACCGGGACAGAGTATGGCTACACCTTC	CASSYTGTEYGYTF	NA	TRBJ1-2	TRBD1	TRBV6-5
TGTGCCAGCAGCATCAGGGGGACCTCCTACAATGAGCAGTTCTTC	CASSIRGTSYNEQFF	NA	TRBJ2-1	TRBD1	TRBV7-2
TGTGCCAGCAGTCCACTACTGGGAAGGGACAGCTTAACTACTGGGGCCAACGTCCTGACTTTC	CASSPLLGRDSLTTGANVLTF	NA	TRBJ2-6	TRBD1	TRBV28
TGCGCCAGCAGCCAAGCTCTAGCGGGAGCCTACGAGCAGTACTTC	CASSQALAGAYEQYF	NA	TRBJ2-7	TRBD2	TRBV4-3
TGCAGCGTCAATGGGGTAGGGGGGGGGAATGAAAAACTGTTTTTT	CSVNGVGGGNEKLFF	NA	TRBJ1-4	NA	TRBV29-1
TGTGCCAGCAGTTTGGGAGGGCGTTGGGGCTACACCTTC	CASSLGGRWGYTF	NA	TRBJ1-2	NA	TRBV28
TGTGCCAGCAAGGAGGGGTTGGGACCCTACGAGCAGTACTTC	CASKEGLGPYEQYF	few	TRBJ2-7	NA	TRBV6-5
TGTGCCAGCAGCTTAACCTACGAGCAGTACTTC	CASSLTYEQYF	once	TRBJ2-7	NA	TRBV11-2
TGTGCCAGTATGACAGGGGGCGCGGGCTATGGCTACACCTTC	CASMTGGAGYGYTF	NA	TRBJ1-2	TRBD1	TRBV28
TGTGCCAGCAGCCCCAGGGGAGGGGACTATGGCTACACCTTC	CASSPRGGDYGYTF	NA	TRBJ1-2	NA	TRBV6-5
TGTGCCACCAGCAGCTTGGGACTAGCGTTTTATTTCTCCTACAATGAGCAGTTCTTC	CATSSLGLAFYFSYNEQFF	NA	TRBJ2-1	TRBD2	TRBV15
TGCGCCAGCAGGAAAAACGCGGGAGGGCCAGCAGATACGCAGTATTTT	CASRKNAGGPADTQYF	NA	TRBJ2-3	TRBD2	TRBV5-1
TGTGCCATCAGTGAGTCGATTCCGGGACAGGGCCATGGCTACACCTTC	CAISESIPGQGHGYTF	NA	TRBJ1-2	TRBD1	TRBV10-3
TGTGCCAGCAGCGTTAAAAATGCGGATACGCAGTATTTT	CASSVKNADTQYF	NA	TRBJ2-3	NA	TRBV9
TGTGCCAGCAGTTTAGGGGGCGCGAACACCGGGGAGCTGTTTTTT	CASSLGGANTGELFF	NA	TRBJ2-2	NA	TRBV28
TGTGCCAGCAGTTTGAGTAAGCTCTACGAGCAGTACTTC	CASSLSKLYEQYF	NA	TRBJ2-7	NA	TRBV28
TGTGCCAGTAGTAATTCCAGGGCTCAGGGAGATACGCAGTATTTT	CASSNSRAQGDTQYF	NA	TRBJ2-3	NA	TRBV19
TGTGCCAGCAGCCCGGGACCACGGGGGACGGACGAGCAGTACTTC	CASSPGPRGTDEQYF	NA	TRBJ2-7	NA	TRBV7-9
TGTGCCAGCAGCGGACCGGGGGATACGCAGTATTTT	CASSGPGDTQYF	NA	TRBJ2-3	NA	TRBV9
TGTGCCAGCAGTGAAATGAGGGAGTCGAGCTACGAGCAGTACTTC	CASSEMRESSYEQYF	NA	TRBJ2-7	NA	TRBV25-1